The 24 T cell receptor beta chains below all came from one sample that was sequenced in a study of T cell changes during pregnancy in multiple sclerosis. Method: immunoSEQ multiplex PCR; TCRdb's copy keeps in-frame clones and lacks some. The sample contains 60,000 or so clones, 85% to 90% of which appear only once. This sample comprised peripheral blood, obtained in the first trimester of pregnancy. The receptors come from a female donor in good health, enrolled as a control in a pregnancy study.

V usage is TRBV5-1 and J usage is TRBJ2-2, with 7 bases fitting TRBD1. The CDR3 sequence is 15 residues long. The V gene end was trimmed by 2 bases and the J gene end by 5 bases; junction bases not matched to a gene: 6. Germline CDR1 SGHRS, CDR2 YFSETQ. CDR3 region: CASSFEQGYTGELFF. The CDR3 DNA sequence: TGCGCCAGCAGCTTTGAACAGGGGTATACCGGGGAGCTGTTTTTT.

The chain couples TRBV4-3 to TRBJ2-3; 8 nucleotides align to TRBD2. Trimming removed 0 bases from V and 2 bases from J; junction bases left unmatched: 4. This CDR3 has 16 residues. Germline CDR1 and CDR2: LGHNA and YSLEER. The CDR3: CASSQETGGNTDTQYF. Here the CDR3 DNA reads TGCGCCAGCAGCCAAGAGACGGGGGGGAACACAGATACGCAGTATTTT.

The chain is built from TRBV29-1 and TRBJ2-7; possibly TRBD2 for D (6 bases). Germline assignment: CDR1 SQVTM and CDR2 ANQGSEA. The V end was cut by 5 bases, the J end by 4 bases, with 18 bases between. There are 14 residues in the CDR3. CDR3 protein: CSVPGTFPPYEQYF. The DNA of the CDR3 is TGCAGCGTTCCCGGGACTTTCCCCCCTTACGAGCAGTACTTC.

The gene calls are TRBV7-2 and TRBJ2-2; tentative D call: TRBD2 (7 bases). Trimming removed 5 bases from V and 5 bases from J, with 18 bases in between. The CDR3 length is 16 residues. The germline V gene encodes CDR1 SGHTA and CDR2 FQGNSA. CDR3 in DNA: TGTGCCAGCAGCCCTAGCGGACAGTTAAATACCGGGGAGCTGTTTTTT. Encoded protein: CASSPSGQLNTGELFF.

The chain employs TRBV10-3 and TRBJ1-3, with D possibly being TRBD1 (6 bases). CDR3 size: 15 residues. Germline assignment: CDR1 ENHRY and CDR2 SYGVKD. The V end was cut by 3 bases, the J end by 0 bases, with 9 bases between. CDR3 sequence (DNA): TGTGCCATCAGTGATAGGACAGCCTCTGGAAACACCATATATTTT. Amino acids: CAISDRTASGNTIYF.

The rearrangement joins TRBV7-2 to TRBJ2-1, with 9 positions matching TRBD1. The V gene's germline CDR1 is SGHTA and CDR2 FQGNSA. V was clipped by 4 bases and J by 6 bases; unmatched bases: 7. CDR3 length equals 15 residues. CDR3 nucleotides: TGTGCCAGCAGCTCTGGGACAGGGTTGTTCAATGAGCAGTTCTTC. Its translation: CASSSGTGLFNEQFF.

V is TRBV11-2 and J is TRBJ2-7; 8 nucleotides align to TRBD2. Losses at the gene ends were 5 bases for V and 2 bases for J; bases not matched to a gene: 8. This CDR3 is 15 amino acids long. Looked up from germline, CDR1 is SGHAT and CDR2 is FQNNGV. This CDR3 reads CASSQIAGRPYEQYF. CDR3 nucleotides: TGTGCCAGCAGCCAAATAGCGGGGCGGCCCTACGAGCAGTACTTC.

The genes are TRBV9 and TRBJ1-2; D gene unclear. Trimming pared 0 bases from V and 2 bases from J, leaving 8 bases between. Germline values: CDR1 SGDLS, CDR2 YYNGEE. The CDR3 totals 14 residues. This chain's CDR3 is CASSVDGVNYGYTF. DNA of the CDR3: TGTGCCAGCAGCGTAGACGGAGTAAACTATGGCTACACCTTC.

The chain employs TRBV13 and TRBJ2-5, with 10 bases aligning to TRBD1. V lost 4 bases, J lost 5 bases, and 7 bases stayed unmatched. This CDR3 is built from 15 residues. Germline V lookup: CDR1 PRHDT, CDR2 FYEKMQ (reference sequence). This chain's CDR3 is CASSSGTGVGETQYF. In nucleotides, the CDR3 is TGTGCCAGCAGCTCCGGGACAGGGGTCGGGGAGACCCAGTACTTC.

This rearrangement joins TRBV19 to TRBJ1-5; the D is unclear. Germline loops: CDR1 LNHDA, CDR2 SQIVND (reference sequence). There are 15 residues in the CDR3. The V end lost 3 bases, the J end lost 0 bases, and 9 bases lay between the germline ends. CDR3 residues: CASSISSNSNQPQHF. CDR3 nucleotide sequence: TGTGCCAGTAGTATCAGTAGCAATAGCAATCAGCCCCAGCATTTT.

J is TRBJ2-1 and V is TRBV7-2; TRBD2 matches 8 bases. The CDR3 sequence is 15 residues long. Germline-derived CDR1 and CDR2 are SGHTA and FQGNSA. V gave up 1 base and J gave up 4 bases; unmatched junction bases: 3. CDR3 amino acids: CASSLGRGGYNEQFF. In nucleotides, the CDR3 is TGTGCCAGCAGCTTAGGACGGGGGGGGTACAATGAGCAGTTCTTC.

This clone was observed a single time. J is TRBJ2-7 and V is TRBV27; 8 bases align to TRBD2. The CDR3 sequence is 15 residues long. The V segment lost 0 bases and the J segment 2 bases; nucleotides outside the gene matches: 3. Germline loops: CDR1 MNHEY, CDR2 SMNVEV (reference sequence). The chain's CDR3 is CASSLSTGGPYEQYF. CDR3 coding DNA: TGTGCCAGCAGTTTATCAACGGGAGGGCCCTACGAGCAGTACTTC.

The genes are TRBV4-2 and TRBJ2-1, with a tentative D call TRBD1 (6 bases). CDR1 and CDR2 (germline): LGHNA, YNFKEQ. The V end lost 1 base, the J end lost 8 bases, and 12 bases lay between the germline ends. CDR3 length: 14 amino acids. CDR3 region: CASSQAAGVDEQFF. The CDR3, as DNA: TGTGCCAGCAGCCAAGCGGCAGGGGTGGATGAGCAGTTCTTC.

Written as DNA, the CDR3 is TGTGCCAGCAGCTTCCCAGGGAACTATGGCTACACCTTC. Protein product: CASSFPGNYGYTF. The chain has TRBV5-4 and TRBJ1-2; D might be TRBD1 (5 bases). The CDR3 length is 13 residues. V was shortened by 2 bases and J by 2 bases, with 7 bases between the two germline ends. Germline V gene data show CDR1 as SGHNT and CDR2 as YYREEE (reference sequence).

This sequence joins TRBV29-1 and TRBJ1-2; possible D gene TRBD1, 5 bases. There are 13 residues in the CDR3. Germline values: CDR1 SQVTM, CDR2 ANQGSEA. V dropped 5 bases and J dropped 6 bases, with 16 bases sitting between them. The CDR3 nucleotides read TGCAGCGTTACAACCTCATCGACAGATGGCTACACCTTC. This codes for CSVTTSSTDGYTF.

This rearrangement joins TRBV11-2 to TRBJ1-3; a weak D match, TRBD1 (5 bases). The germline V gene has CDR1 SGHAT and CDR2 FQNNGV. The CDR3 is 14 amino acids. Trimming pared 3 bases from V and 1 base from J, leaving 7 bases between. CDR3 nucleotides: TGTGCCAGCAGCTTCGGACAATCTGGAAACACCATATATTTT. It encodes CASSFGQSGNTIYF. Full variable domain (remainder filled in from reference TRBV11-2 and TRBJ1-3): EAGVAQSPRYKIIEKRQSVAFWCNPISGHATLYWYQQILGQGPKLLIQFQNNGVVDDSQLPKDRFSAERLKGVDSTLKIQPAKLEDSAVYLCASSFGQSGNTIYFGEGSWLTVV.

This chain joins TRBV9 and TRBJ2-1; 10 positions agree with TRBD1. With 4 bases clipped from V and 3 bases from J, the junction kept 7 bases outside the gene matches. There are 16 residues in the CDR3. Germline V lookup: CDR1 SGDLS, CDR2 YYNGEE. The CDR3: CASSLSRDRGYNEQFF. DNA of the CDR3: TGTGCCAGCAGCTTGAGCCGGGACAGGGGCTACAATGAGCAGTTCTTC. Looking up the rest from reference TRBV9 and TRBJ2-1 gives the full variable domain: DSGVTQTPKHLITATGQRVTLRCSPRSGDLSVYWYQQSLDQGLQFLIQYYNGEERAKGNILERFSAQQFPDLHSELNLSSLELGDSALYFCASSLSRDRGYNEQFFGPGTRLTVL.

The V and J genes are TRBV4-1 and TRBJ2-5; 7 bases fit TRBD2. V dropped 4 bases and J dropped 5; count of bases not matched to a gene: 4. There are 13 residues in the CDR3. CDR1 is MGHRA and CDR2 is YSYEKL in the germline V gene. The CDR3 is CASSLRGGETQYF. The CDR3 DNA reads TGCGCCAGCAGCCTAAGGGGAGGGGAGACCCAGTACTTC.

The J gene is TRBJ1-4, the V gene TRBV30, with TRBD1 identical over 8 bases. Unmatched junction bases numbered 2, after V lost 6 bases and J lost 8 bases. Germline lookup yields CDR1 GTSNPN and CDR2 SVGIG (reference sequence). The CDR3 spans 11 residues. Here the CDR3 DNA reads TGTGCCTGCCACAGGGGGGAAAAACTGTTTTTT. Protein sequence: CACHRGEKLFF.

This sequence joins TRBV7-2 and TRBJ1-5, with D possibly being TRBD1 (5 bases). CDR1 and CDR2 from the germline V gene are SGHTA and FQGNSA. The V gene lost 3 bases and the J gene lost 4 bases, with 7 bases spanning the gap. This CDR3 has 13 residues. The CDR3 is CASSFSGNQPQHF. CDR3 nucleotides: TGTGCCAGCAGCTTCTCAGGGAATCAGCCCCAGCATTTT.

The chain is built from TRBV4-3 and TRBJ2-2; 7 nucleotides match TRBD1. J lost 0 bases, V lost 8 bases, and 6 bases had no gene match. The CDR3 consists of 15 residues. CDR1 is LGHNA, CDR2 YSLEER, per germline. DNA of the CDR3: TGCGCCAGCTCTCCAGGGACAGCGAACACCGGGGAGCTGTTTTTT. It specifies CASSPGTANTGELFF.

This clone was detected only a few times. The V call is TRBV7-2, the J call TRBJ1-1; no clear D gene. In germline, CDR1 is SGHTA, CDR2 FQGNSA. This CDR3 region has 13 residues. Trimming stripped 2 bases from V and 8 bases from J, with 12 bases between. CDR3 sequence: CASSLRRAQEAFF. The CDR3 nucleotides are TGTGCCAGCAGCTTAAGGAGGGCTCAGGAAGCTTTCTTT.

This clone was recorded once. J is TRBJ2-1 and V is TRBV27; maybe TRBD2 (5 bases). This CDR3 is 13 amino acids long. Germline V CDR1 and CDR2: MNHEY, SMNVEV (reference sequence). Trimming shortened V by 7 bases and J by 9 bases, and 16 bases separated the two germline ends. CDR3 nucleotides: TGTGCCAGCACTAGCCAACGACGTGGTGAGCAGTTCTTC. Translated, it gives CASTSQRRGEQFF.

This chain links TRBV18 with TRBJ1-2; unclear D gene. CDR3 length equals 13 residues. Deletions cut 2 bases from V and 8 bases from J, with 12 bases between. Germline V lookup: CDR1 KGHSH, CDR2 LQKENI. The CDR3 loop reads CASSPLFQVGYTF. Written as DNA, the CDR3 is TGTGCCAGCTCACCATTATTCCAGGTCGGCTACACCTTC.